This T cell receptor (beta chain) was sequenced for a study of cytomegalovirus exposure and HLA in healthy donors. Notes on the study in general: Exclusion applied to some V segments, including TRBV6-2 and TRBV6-3, as they were indistinguishable. In a later analysis, most CMV-associated TCR beta chains appeared HLA-restricted.

Donors were nominally healthy when sampled, though unrecorded immune exposures were likely. PCR involved 60 Vbeta and 13 Jbeta primers. This table comes from immunoSEQ multiplex PCR, and its TCRdb copy is limited to in-frame clones, with some not included. The data hold over 150,000 clones, with about 85% observed a single time. Points on this clone: What it recognizes is unknown.

The germline gives CDR1 SGHTA, CDR2 FQGNSA. The length of the CDR3 is 15 residues. V gave up 4 bases and J gave up 0 bases; unmatched junction bases: 3. The TCR was taken from a man younger than 45 in good health and CMV-seropositive. Sequencing was performed on PBMCs. V is TRBV7-2 and J is TRBJ2-3, with TRBD1 identical over 8 bases. CDR3 in DNA: TGTGCCAGCAGCTCCGACAGGGGTAGCACAGATACGCAGTATTTT. Protein sequence: CASSSDRGSTDTQYF.